A single sample is the source of the 20 T cell receptor beta chains below, sequenced in a study of T cells in localized non-small cell lung cancer. TCRdb's table, derived via immunoSEQ multiplex PCR, lists solely in-frame clones and lacks some. The repertoire includes around 50,000 clones, around four fifths of them detected once, and just under 20% sits in the top ten. Sequences were derived from peripheral blood, sampled before any cancer treatment. These receptors all stem from a female donor older than 55 with stage II squamous cell lung carcinoma.

This clone has just a few counts. The rearrangement joins TRBV6-5 to TRBJ1-1, with 7 bases aligning to TRBD1. This CDR3 has 13 amino acids. Germline V gene lookup returns CDR1 MNHEY and CDR2 SVGAGI. The trim removed 9 bases at V and 0 bases at J, leaving 4 bases unmatched. CDR3 DNA sequence: TGTGCCAGTATACAGGGGATGAACACTGAAGCTTTCTTT. It codes for CASIQGMNTEAFF.

V and J are TRBV9 and TRBJ2-3; possibly TRBD1 or TRBD2 for D (6 bases each). Trimming stripped 4 bases from V and 5 bases from J, with 17 bases between. This CDR3 comprises 15 residues. Germline V CDR1 and CDR2: SGDLS, YYNGEE. CDR3 in DNA: TGTGCCAGCAGCCCAAGAGGGGGGCCGGGAGATACGCAGTATTTT. Its translation is CASSPRGGPGDTQYF. The entire variable domain, with the rest obtained from reference TRBV9 and TRBJ2-3, is as follows: DSGVTQTPKHLITATGQRVTLRCSPRSGDLSVYWYQQSLDQGLQFLIQYYNGEERAKGNILERFSAQQFPDLHSELNLSSLELGDSALYFCASSPRGGPGDTQYFGPGTRLTVL.

This chain connects TRBV5-4 to TRBJ2-1, with D perhaps matching TRBD1 or TRBD2 (6 bases each). The CDR3 consists of 13 residues. Trimming took off 3 bases at V and 6 bases at J, with 10 bases between the two ends. Germline-derived CDR1 and CDR2 are SGHNT and YYREEE (reference sequence). CDR3 bases: TGTGCCAGCAGCTCCCCGGGGGCCAATGAGCAGTTCTTC. It is translated as CASSSPGANEQFF.

V gene TRBV4-3 combines with J gene TRBJ1-4, with 7 bases identical to TRBD1. The CDR3 runs to 15 residues. Trimming removed 1 base from V and 6 bases from J; junction bases left unmatched: 5. Germline CDR1 reads LGHNA; CDR2 reads YSLEER. CDR3 nucleotides: TGCGCCAGCAGCCAAGCGGGGACAGAGGATGAAAAACTGTTTTTT. Its protein product is CASSQAGTEDEKLFF.

This clone showed up just a few times. The rearrangement uses TRBV7-9 and TRBJ1-3; D possibly corresponds to TRBD1 (5 bases). The CDR3 extends over 17 amino acids. The germline V gene has CDR1 SEHNR and CDR2 FQNEAQ (reference sequence). The ends were cut back, 4 bases at V and 2 bases at J, with 18 bases in the middle. The CDR3 nucleotides are TGTGCCAGCAGCTCATCTATGGGGGAATTCGCTGGAAACACCATATATTTT. Amino acids: CASSSSMGEFAGNTIYF.

The J gene is TRBJ2-7, the V gene TRBV5-1; D may correspond to TRBD1 or TRBD2 (5 bases each). Germline CDR1 SGHRS, CDR2 YFSETQ. The CDR3 covers 12 residues. V shed 3 bases and J shed 6 bases, with 10 bases lying between them. CDR3 DNA sequence: TGCGCCAGCAGCTCGGGGCCCCTCGAGCAGTACTTC. Its translation is CASSSGPLEQYF.

The rearrangement links TRBV6-6 to TRBJ1-6; no reliable D call. The CDR3 sequence is 14 residues long. The germline gives CDR1 MNHNY, CDR2 SVGAGI (reference sequence). The V end was cut by 3 bases, the J end by 3 bases, with 6 bases between. The CDR3 reads CASSYMDYNSPLHF. CDR3 sequence (DNA): TGTGCCAGCAGTTATATGGACTATAATTCACCCCTCCACTTT.

J is TRBJ1-6 and V is TRBV10-1; 12 bases agree with TRBD1. Germline loops: CDR1 WNHNN, CDR2 SYGVQD (reference sequence). There are 17 residues in the CDR3. CDR3 nucleotide sequence: TGCTCCCCTAACAGGGACAGGGGGCGTAAGGACAATTCACCCCTCCACTTT. The encoded protein is CSPNRDRGRKDNSPLHF.

The chain recombines TRBV29-1 with TRBJ2-5, with TRBD1 matching over 7 bases. Germline values: CDR1 SQVTM, CDR2 ANQGSEA. After removal of 6 bases from V and 4 bases from J, the junction contained 5 bases not matched to a gene. This CDR3 has 12 residues. The chain's CDR3 is CSVRAGGETQYF. For the CDR3, the DNA is TGCAGCGTCCGAGCAGGGGGAGAGACCCAGTACTTC.

The chain couples TRBV6-6 to TRBJ1-4; TRBD1 matches at 7 bases. The germline V gene encodes CDR1 MNHNY and CDR2 SVGAGI (reference sequence). The V segment lost 2 bases and the J segment 3 bases; nucleotides outside the gene matches: 3. The CDR3 loop spans 15 amino acids. CDR3 nucleotide sequence: TGTGCCAGCAGTTACACCCAGGGGGCTAATGAAAAACTGTTTTTT. Protein: CASSYTQGANEKLFF.

V gene TRBV25-1 combines with J gene TRBJ1-5; D unclear. The V gene lost 0 bases and the J gene lost 3 bases, with 12 bases spanning the gap. The CDR3 spans 16 residues. Germline CDR1 reads MGHDK; CDR2 reads SYGVNS. CDR3 in DNA: TGTGCCAGCAGTGAATACGGGAAAGGATTCAATCAGCCCCAGCATTTT. Its translation: CASSEYGKGFNQPQHF.

The chain carries TRBV5-4 and TRBJ1-4, with D tentatively TRBD1 (6 bases). Trimming stripped 3 bases from V and 8 bases from J, with 17 bases between. The length of the CDR3 is 15 residues. In germline, CDR1 is SGHNT, CDR2 YYREEE (reference sequence). The CDR3 protein is CASSSGTSRGEKLFF. CDR3 sequence (DNA): TGTGCCAGCAGCTCCGGGACCTCAAGGGGGGAAAAACTGTTTTTT.

The rearrangement joins TRBV6-5 to TRBJ2-7, with 9 bases lining up with TRBD1. From germline, CDR1 is MNHEY and CDR2 SVGAGI. The CDR3 totals 14 residues. V lost 0 bases to trimming and J lost 4 bases; unmatched junction nucleotides: 1. CDR3 in DNA: TGTGCCAGCAGTTACTCCGGGACAGGGTACGAGCAGTACTTC. It specifies CASSYSGTGYEQYF.

This chain links TRBV7-9 with TRBJ1-2; D is unclear. This CDR3 is 12 amino acids long. Looked up from germline, CDR1 is SEHNR and CDR2 is FQNEAQ (reference sequence). V lost 5 bases to trimming and J lost 3 bases, with 7 bases between them. CDR3 region: CASSPGDYGYTF. The CDR3 DNA sequence: TGTGCCAGCAGCCCCGGAGACTATGGCTACACCTTC.

The rearrangement joins TRBV5-1 to TRBJ1-4, with D unclear. The V gene lost 0 bases and the J gene lost 17 bases, with 26 bases spanning the gap. This CDR3 comprises 16 residues. Germline lookup yields CDR1 SGHRS and CDR2 YFSETQ. The CDR3 nucleotides are TGCGCCAGCAGCTTGGGAGTTAATGGGCCCGACGGGGTAAGATTTTTT. This translates into CASSLGVNGPDGVRFF.

The CDR3: CASRGGYEQYF. The CDR3, as DNA: TGTGCCAGCCGAGGGGGATACGAGCAGTACTTC. V gene TRBV6-6 combines with J gene TRBJ2-7, with TRBD1 as a possible D gene (6 bases). Per the germline V gene, CDR1 is MNHNY and CDR2 is SVGAGI (reference sequence). This CDR3 spans 11 amino acids. Trimming pared 8 bases from V and 4 bases from J, leaving 9 bases between.

V and J are TRBV5-1 and TRBJ1-6; D is possibly TRBD1 (5 bases). The V end was cut by 0 bases, the J end by 14 bases, with 18 bases between. Per germline, CDR1 SGHRS and CDR2 YFSETQ. The CDR3 sequence is 15 residues long. The CDR3 spells CASSLASQGPKTLHF. The CDR3 DNA follows: TGCGCCAGCAGCTTGGCGTCGCAGGGACCTAAAACCCTCCACTTT.

V gene TRBV5-3 combines with J gene TRBJ1-1; perhaps TRBD1 as D (6 bases). TRBV5-3 is treated as an ORF (open reading frame) with a function not yet certain. The germline V and J ends were trimmed by 4 bases and 1 base, with 17 bases remaining between them. The CDR3 loop spans 16 amino acids. The CDR3 nucleotides are TGTGCCAGAAGCCGGCCCCAGGGGAAGTGGAACACTGAAGCTTTCTTT. This gives the protein CARSRPQGKWNTEAFF.

The chain carries TRBV7-2 and TRBJ1-2, with a tentative D call TRBD1 (6 bases). V was clipped by 0 bases and J by 7 bases, with 15 bases between them. This CDR3 contains 15 residues. CDR1 and CDR2 (germline): SGHTA, FQGNSA. The CDR3 coding sequence is TGTGCCAGCAGCTTAGCGCTTACAGGGACGGGTGGCTACACCTTC. Protein: CASSLALTGTGGYTF.

The CDR3: CASSLTGTPNDEQFF. The CDR3 bases are TGTGCCAGCAGCTTAACCGGGACACCAAACGATGAGCAGTTCTTC. The rearrangement links TRBV7-6 to TRBJ2-1, with a tentative D call TRBD1 (6 bases). This CDR3 is built from 15 residues. Germline V gives CDR1 SGHVS, CDR2 FNYEAQ. V lost 2 bases, J lost 8 bases, and 16 bases lay in between.